The present TCR beta chain was sequenced within a study of blood T cells in healthy people across ages. Primed by a sample-barcoded 5' primer and a J-beta primer mix, a second PCR proceeded for about 7 to 12 cycles. From the 5' RACE reads, TCRdb called clonotypes with MiXCR, one entry per CDR3 protein. Of 1.8 million or so distinct CDR3 sequences in the sample, roughly two fifths are singletons; the top ten hold more than 20%. The CDR3 is made up of 15 amino acids. Trimming took off 3 bases at V and 4 bases at J, with 13 bases between the two ends. Per germline, CDR1 KGHSH and CDR2 LQKENI. Concerning this clonotype: Antigen: not known.

General study findings and limits: Diversity was estimated from one million T cells, and these estimates were considered underestimates. Donors of long life had a larger count of naive CD4+ cells and greater diversity than aged donors. Observed TCR beta diversity per million T cells went down as age went up. This fall followed a roughly linear course with age.

The chain is built from TRBV18 and TRBJ2-1, with D perhaps TRBD2 (5 bases). This receptor was taken from a human donor in good health. Sequencing was performed on blood. Written as DNA, the CDR3 is TGTGCCAGCTCACCTGGACTGGGAATATACAATGAGCAGTTCTTC. It specifies CASSPGLGIYNEQFF.